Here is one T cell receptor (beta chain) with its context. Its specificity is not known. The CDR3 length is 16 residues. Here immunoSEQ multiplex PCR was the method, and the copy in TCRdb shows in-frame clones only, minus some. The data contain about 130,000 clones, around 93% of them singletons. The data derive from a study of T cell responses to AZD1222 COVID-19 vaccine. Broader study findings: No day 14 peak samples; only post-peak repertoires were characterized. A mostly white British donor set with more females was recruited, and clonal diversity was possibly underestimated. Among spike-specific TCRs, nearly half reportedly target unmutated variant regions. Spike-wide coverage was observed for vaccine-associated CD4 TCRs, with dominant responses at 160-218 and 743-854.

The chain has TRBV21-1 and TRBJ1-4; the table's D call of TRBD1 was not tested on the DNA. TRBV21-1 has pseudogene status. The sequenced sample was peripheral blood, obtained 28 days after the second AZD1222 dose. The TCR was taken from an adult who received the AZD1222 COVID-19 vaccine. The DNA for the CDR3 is TGTGCCAGCAGCAAAGCTGAGACACCAACTAATGAAAAACTGTTTTTT. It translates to CASSKAETPTNEKLFF.